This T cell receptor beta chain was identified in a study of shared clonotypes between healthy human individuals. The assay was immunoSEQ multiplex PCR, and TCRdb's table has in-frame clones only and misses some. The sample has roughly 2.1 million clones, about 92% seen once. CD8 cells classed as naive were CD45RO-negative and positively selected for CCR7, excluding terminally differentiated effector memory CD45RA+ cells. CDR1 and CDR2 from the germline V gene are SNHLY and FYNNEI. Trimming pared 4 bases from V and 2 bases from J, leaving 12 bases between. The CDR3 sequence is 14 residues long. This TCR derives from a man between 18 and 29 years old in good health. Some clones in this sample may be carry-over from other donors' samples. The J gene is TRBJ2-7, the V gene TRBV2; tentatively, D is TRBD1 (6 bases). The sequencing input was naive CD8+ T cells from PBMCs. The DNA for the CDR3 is TGTGCCAGCAGTGCAGGGGCGAGTCCCTACGAGCAGTACTTC. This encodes CASSAGASPYEQYF.